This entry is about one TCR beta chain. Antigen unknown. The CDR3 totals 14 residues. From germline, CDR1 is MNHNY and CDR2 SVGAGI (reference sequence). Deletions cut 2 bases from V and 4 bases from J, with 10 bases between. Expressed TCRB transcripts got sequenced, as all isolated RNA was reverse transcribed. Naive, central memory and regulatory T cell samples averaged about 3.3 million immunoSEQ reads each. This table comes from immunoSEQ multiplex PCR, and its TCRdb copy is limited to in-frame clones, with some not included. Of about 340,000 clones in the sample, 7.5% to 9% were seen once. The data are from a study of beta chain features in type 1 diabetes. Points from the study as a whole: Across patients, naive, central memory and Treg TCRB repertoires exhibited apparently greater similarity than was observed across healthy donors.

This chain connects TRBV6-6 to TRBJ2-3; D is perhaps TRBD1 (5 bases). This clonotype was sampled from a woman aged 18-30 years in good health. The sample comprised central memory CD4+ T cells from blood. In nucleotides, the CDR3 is TGTGCCAGCAGTTACGGCAGGGTGGCAGATACGCAGTATTTT. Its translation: CASSYGRVADTQYF.